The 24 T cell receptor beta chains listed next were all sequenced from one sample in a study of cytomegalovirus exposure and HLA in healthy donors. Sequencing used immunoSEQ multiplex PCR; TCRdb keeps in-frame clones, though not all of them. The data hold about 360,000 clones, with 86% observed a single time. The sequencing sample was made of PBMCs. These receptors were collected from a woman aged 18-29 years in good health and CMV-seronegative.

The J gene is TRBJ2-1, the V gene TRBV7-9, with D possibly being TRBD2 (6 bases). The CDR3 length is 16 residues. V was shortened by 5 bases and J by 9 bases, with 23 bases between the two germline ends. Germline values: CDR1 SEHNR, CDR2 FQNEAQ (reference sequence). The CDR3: CASSPLVVAYGGEQFF. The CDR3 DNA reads TGTGCCAGCAGCCCCCTGGTCGTAGCGTACGGGGGTGAGCAGTTCTTC.

The CDR3 reads CASSIQNNGYTF. The CDR3 coding sequence is TGTGCCAGTAGTATACAGAATAATGGCTACACCTTC. The chain links TRBV19 to TRBJ1-2; D not resolved. This CDR3 spans 12 amino acids. The germline V and J ends were trimmed by 2 bases and 6 bases, with 7 bases remaining between them. Germline CDR1 LNHDA, CDR2 SQIVND (reference sequence).

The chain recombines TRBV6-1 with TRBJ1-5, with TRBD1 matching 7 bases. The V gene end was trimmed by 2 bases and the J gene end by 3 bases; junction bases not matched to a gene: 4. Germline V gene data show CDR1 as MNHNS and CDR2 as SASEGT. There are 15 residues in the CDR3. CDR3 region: CASSERDRYNQPQHF. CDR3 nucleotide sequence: TGTGCCAGCAGTGAACGGGACAGATACAATCAGCCCCAGCATTTT.

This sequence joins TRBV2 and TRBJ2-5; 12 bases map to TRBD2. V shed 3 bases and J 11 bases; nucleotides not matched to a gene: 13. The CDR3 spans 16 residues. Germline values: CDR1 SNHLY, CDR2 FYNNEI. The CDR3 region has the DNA TGTGCCAGCAGTGAGCAGGCGACTAGCGGGAGAGGTGAGCAGTACTTC. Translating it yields CASSEQATSGRGEQYF. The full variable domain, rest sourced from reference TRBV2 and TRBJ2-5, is EPEVTQTPSHQVTQMGQEVILRCVPISNHLYFYWYRQILGQKVEFLVSFYNNEISEKSEIFDDQFSVERPDGSNFTLKIRSTKLEDSAMYFCASSEQATSGRGEQYFGPGTRLLVL.

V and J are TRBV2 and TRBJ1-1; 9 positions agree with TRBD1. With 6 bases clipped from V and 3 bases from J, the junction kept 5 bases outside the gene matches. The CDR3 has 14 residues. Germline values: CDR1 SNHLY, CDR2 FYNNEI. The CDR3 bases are TGTGCCAGCAGCCCACAGGGGGCGGACACTGAAGCTTTCTTT. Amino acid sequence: CASSPQGADTEAFF.

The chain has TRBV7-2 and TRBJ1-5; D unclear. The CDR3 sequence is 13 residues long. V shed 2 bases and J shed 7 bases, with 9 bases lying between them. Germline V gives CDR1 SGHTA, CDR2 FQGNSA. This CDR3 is CASSLSGNQPQHF. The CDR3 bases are TGTGCCAGCAGCTTAAGCGGAAACCAGCCCCAGCATTTT.

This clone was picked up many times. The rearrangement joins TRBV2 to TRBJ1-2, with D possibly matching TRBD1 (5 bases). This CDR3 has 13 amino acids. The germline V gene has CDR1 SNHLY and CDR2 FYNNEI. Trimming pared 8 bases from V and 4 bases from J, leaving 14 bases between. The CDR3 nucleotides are TGTGCCAGCGTCGTGGCGGGGGGCTATGGCTACACCTTC. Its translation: CASVVAGGYGYTF. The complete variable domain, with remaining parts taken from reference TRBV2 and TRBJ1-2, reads EPEVTQTPSHQVTQMGQEVILRCVPISNHLYFYWYRQILGQKVEFLVSFYNNEISEKSEIFDDQFSVERPDGSNFTLKIRSTKLEDSAMYFCASVVAGGYGYTFGSGTRLTVV.

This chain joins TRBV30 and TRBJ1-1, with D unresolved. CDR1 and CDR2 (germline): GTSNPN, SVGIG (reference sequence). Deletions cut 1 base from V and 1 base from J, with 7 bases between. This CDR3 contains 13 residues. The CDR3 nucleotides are TGTGCCTGGAGTGACTCGTGGAACACTGAAGCTTTCTTT. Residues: CAWSDSWNTEAFF.

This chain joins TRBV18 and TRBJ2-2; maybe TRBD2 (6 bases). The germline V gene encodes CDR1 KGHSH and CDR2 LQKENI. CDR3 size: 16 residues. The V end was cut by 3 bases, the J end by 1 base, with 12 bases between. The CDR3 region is CASSPEGLWNTGELFF. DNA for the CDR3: TGTGCCAGCTCACCTGAGGGACTCTGGAACACCGGGGAGCTGTTTTTT.

CDR3 loop: CASSVVAGSYEQYF. The CDR3 DNA sequence: TGTGCCAGCAGCGTAGTTGCAGGTTCCTACGAGCAGTACTTC. V is TRBV9 and J is TRBJ2-7; D remains unclear. The CDR3 has 14 amino acids. Germline CDR1 and CDR2: SGDLS and YYNGEE. V shed 0 bases and J shed 1 base, with 8 bases lying between them.

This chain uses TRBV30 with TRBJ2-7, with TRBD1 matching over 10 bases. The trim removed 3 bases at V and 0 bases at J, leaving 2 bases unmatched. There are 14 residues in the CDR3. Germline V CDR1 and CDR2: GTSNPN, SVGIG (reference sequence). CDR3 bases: TGTGCCTGGAGGGGACAGGGGTTCTCCTACGAGCAGTACTTC. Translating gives CAWRGQGFSYEQYF.

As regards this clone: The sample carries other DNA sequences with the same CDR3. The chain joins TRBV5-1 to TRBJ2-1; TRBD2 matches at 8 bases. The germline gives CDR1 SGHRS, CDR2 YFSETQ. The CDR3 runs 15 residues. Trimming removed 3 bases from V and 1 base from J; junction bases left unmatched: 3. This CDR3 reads CASSSSGGSYNEQFF. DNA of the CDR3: TGCGCCAGCAGCTCCAGCGGGGGTTCCTACAATGAGCAGTTCTTC.

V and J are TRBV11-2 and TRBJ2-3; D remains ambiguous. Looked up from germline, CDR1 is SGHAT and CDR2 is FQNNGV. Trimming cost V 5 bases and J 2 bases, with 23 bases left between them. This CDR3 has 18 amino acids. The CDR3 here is CASSPTFIANQFTDTQYF. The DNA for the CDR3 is TGTGCCAGCAGCCCGACTTTCATAGCAAACCAATTCACAGATACGCAGTATTTT.

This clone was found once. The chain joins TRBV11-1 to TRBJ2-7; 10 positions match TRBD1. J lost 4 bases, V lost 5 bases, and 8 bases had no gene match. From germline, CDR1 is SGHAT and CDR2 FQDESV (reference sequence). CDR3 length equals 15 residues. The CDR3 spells CASSPRTGGIYEQYF. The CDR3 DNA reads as TGTGCCAGCAGCCCTCGGACAGGGGGTATTTACGAGCAGTACTTC.

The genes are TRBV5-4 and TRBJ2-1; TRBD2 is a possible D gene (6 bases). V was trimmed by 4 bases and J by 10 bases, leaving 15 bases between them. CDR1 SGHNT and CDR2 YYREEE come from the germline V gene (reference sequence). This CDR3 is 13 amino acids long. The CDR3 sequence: CASSLPPSAEQFF. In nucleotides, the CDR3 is TGTGCCAGCAGCCTACCCCCTAGCGCCGAGCAGTTCTTC. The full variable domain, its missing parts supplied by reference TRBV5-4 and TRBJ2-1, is ETGVTQSPTHLIKTRGQQVTLRCSSQSGHNTVSWYQQALGQGPQFIFQYYREEENGRGNFPPRFSGLQFPNYSSELNVNALELDDSALYLCASSLPPSAEQFFGPGTRLTVL.

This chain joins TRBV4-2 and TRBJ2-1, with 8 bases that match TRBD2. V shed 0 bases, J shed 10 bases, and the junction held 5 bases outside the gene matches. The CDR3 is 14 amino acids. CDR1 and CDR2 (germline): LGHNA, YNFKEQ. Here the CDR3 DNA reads TGTGCCAGCAGCCAAGACGGGGGGGGTCGGGAGCAGTTCTTC. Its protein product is CASSQDGGGREQFF.

The CDR3 DNA sequence: TGTGCCAGCAGTTCCGGGACAGGCCTCTCCAATTATGGCTACACCTTC. Its translation is CASSSGTGLSNYGYTF. This chain links TRBV14 with TRBJ1-2, with TRBD1 identical over 8 bases. Looked up from germline, CDR1 is SGHDN and CDR2 is FVKESK. The CDR3 length is 16 residues. V trimming: 6 bases; J trimming: 5 bases; junction bases outside the gene matches: 14.

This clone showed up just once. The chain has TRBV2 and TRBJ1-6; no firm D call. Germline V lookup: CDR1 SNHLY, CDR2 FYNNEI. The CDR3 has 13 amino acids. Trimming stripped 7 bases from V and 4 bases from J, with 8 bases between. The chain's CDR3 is CASMGGYNSPLHF. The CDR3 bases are TGTGCCAGCATGGGCGGGTATAATTCACCCCTCCACTTT.

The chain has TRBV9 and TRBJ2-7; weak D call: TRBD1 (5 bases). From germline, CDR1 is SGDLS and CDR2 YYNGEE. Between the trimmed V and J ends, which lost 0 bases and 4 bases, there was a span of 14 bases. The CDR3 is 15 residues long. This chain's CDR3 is CASSVGAGSLYEQYF. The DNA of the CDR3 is TGTGCCAGCAGCGTAGGGGCAGGGTCCCTTTACGAGCAGTACTTC.

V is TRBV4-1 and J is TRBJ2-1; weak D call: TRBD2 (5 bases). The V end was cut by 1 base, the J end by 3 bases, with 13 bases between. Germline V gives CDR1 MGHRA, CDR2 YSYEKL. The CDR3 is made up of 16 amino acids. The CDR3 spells CASSQASSPYYNEQFF. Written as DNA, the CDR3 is TGCGCCAGCAGCCAAGCGTCTAGCCCCTACTACAATGAGCAGTTCTTC.

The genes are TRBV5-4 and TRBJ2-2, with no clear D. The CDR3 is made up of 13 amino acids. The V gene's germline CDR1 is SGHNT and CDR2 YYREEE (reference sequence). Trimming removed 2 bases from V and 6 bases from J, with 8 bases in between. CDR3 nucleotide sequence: TGTGCCAGCAGCTTTACAATTCCCGGGGAGCTGTTTTTT. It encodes CASSFTIPGELFF.

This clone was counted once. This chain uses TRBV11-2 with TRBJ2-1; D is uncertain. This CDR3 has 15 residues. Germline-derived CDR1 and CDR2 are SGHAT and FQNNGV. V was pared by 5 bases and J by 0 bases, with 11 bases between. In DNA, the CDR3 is TGTGCCAGCAGCCAAACAGTGAGCTCCTACAATGAGCAGTTCTTC. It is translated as CASSQTVSSYNEQFF. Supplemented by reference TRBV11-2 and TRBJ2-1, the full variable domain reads EAGVAQSPRYKIIEKRQSVAFWCNPISGHATLYWYQQILGQGPKLLIQFQNNGVVDDSQLPKDRFSAERLKGVDSTLKIQPAKLEDSAVYLCASSQTVSSYNEQFFGPGTRLTVL.

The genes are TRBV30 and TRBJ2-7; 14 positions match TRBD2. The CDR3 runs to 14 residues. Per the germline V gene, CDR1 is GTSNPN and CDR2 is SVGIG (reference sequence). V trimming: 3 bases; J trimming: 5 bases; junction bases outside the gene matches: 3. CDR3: CAWRGLAGVHEQYF. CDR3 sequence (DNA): TGTGCCTGGAGGGGACTAGCGGGAGTTCACGAGCAGTACTTC.

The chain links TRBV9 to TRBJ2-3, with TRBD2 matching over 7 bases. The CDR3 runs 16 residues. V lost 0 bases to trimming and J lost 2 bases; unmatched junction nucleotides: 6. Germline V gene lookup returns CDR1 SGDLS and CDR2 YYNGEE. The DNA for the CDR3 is TGTGCCAGCAGCGTAGGCTCTAGCGGAAACACAGATACGCAGTATTTT. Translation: CASSVGSSGNTDTQYF. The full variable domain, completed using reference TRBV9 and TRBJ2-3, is DSGVTQTPKHLITATGQRVTLRCSPRSGDLSVYWYQQSLDQGLQFLIQYYNGEERAKGNILERFSAQQFPDLHSELNLSSLELGDSALYFCASSVGSSGNTDTQYFGPGTRLTVL.